This passage covers 3 T cell receptor beta chains from one sample sequenced in a study of T cell responses to AZD1222 COVID-19 vaccine. Method: immunoSEQ multiplex PCR; TCRdb's copy keeps in-frame clones and lacks some. Found here are around 130,000 clones, around 87% of them singletons; the top ten hold around 3%. The input for sequencing was peripheral blood, taken 28 days after the second AZD1222 dose. The receptors were gathered from an adult who received the AZD1222 COVID-19 vaccine.

V gene TRBV19 combines with J gene TRBJ1-5, with D perhaps TRBD1 (6 bases). Trimming shortened V by 7 bases and J by 2 bases, and 12 bases separated the two germline ends. Per the germline V gene, CDR1 is LNHDA and CDR2 is SQIVND (reference sequence). The CDR3 totals 14 residues. This CDR3 reads CASKGGGGNQPQHF. CDR3 nucleotide sequence: TGTGCCAGTAAGGGGGGAGGGGGCAATCAGCCCCAGCATTTT.

This chain connects TRBV19 to TRBJ1-4, with D perhaps TRBD1 (5 bases). Germline V gene lookup returns CDR1 LNHDA and CDR2 SQIVND (reference sequence). V lost 4 bases, J lost 9 bases, and 15 bases lay in between. The CDR3 has 14 residues. CDR3 nucleotide sequence: TGTGCCAGTAGTACCCTACAGGAGGGTCAAAAACTGTTTTTT. It encodes CASSTLQEGQKLFF.

This clone showed up just a few times. This chain joins TRBV7-2 and TRBJ1-5, with 7 positions matching TRBD1. The trim removed 3 bases at V and 5 bases at J, leaving 4 bases unmatched. Germline CDR1 reads SGHTA; CDR2 reads FQGNSA. This CDR3 region has 14 residues. Here the CDR3 DNA reads TGTGCCAGCAGCTTCGGTGACAGGGATCAGCCCCAGCATTTT. Its translation is CASSFGDRDQPQHF. The full variable domain, rest sourced from reference TRBV7-2 and TRBJ1-5, is GAGVSQSPSNKVTEKGKDVELRCDPISGHTALYWYRQSLGQGLEFLIYFQGNSAPDKSGLPSDRFSAERTGGSVSTLTIQRTQQEDSAVYLCASSFGDRDQPQHFGDGTRLSIL.